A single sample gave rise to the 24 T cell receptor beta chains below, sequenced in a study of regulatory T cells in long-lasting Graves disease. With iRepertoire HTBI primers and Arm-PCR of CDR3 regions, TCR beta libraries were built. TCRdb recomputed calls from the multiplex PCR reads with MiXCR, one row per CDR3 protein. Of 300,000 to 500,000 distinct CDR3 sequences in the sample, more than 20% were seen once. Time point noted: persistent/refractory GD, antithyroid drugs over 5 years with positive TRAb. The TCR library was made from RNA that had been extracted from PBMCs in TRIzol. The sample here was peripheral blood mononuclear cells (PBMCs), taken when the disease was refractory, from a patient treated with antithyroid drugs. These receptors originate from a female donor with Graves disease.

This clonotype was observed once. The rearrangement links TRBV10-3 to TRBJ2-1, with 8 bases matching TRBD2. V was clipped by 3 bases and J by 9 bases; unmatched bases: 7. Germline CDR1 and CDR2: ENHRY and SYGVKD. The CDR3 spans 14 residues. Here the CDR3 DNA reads TGTGCCATCAGTGATGGGACTAGGTTAGTTGAGCAGTTCTTC. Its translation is CAISDGTRLVEQFF.

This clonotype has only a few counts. In DNA, the CDR3 is TGTGCCATCAGTGAGTCGGGGACAGGGAGGCACGAGCAGTACTTC. This gives the protein CAISESGTGRHEQYF. The rearrangement links TRBV10-3 to TRBJ2-7; 9 bases align to TRBD1. The germline V gene encodes CDR1 ENHRY and CDR2 SYGVKD. The V gene end was trimmed by 0 bases and the J gene end by 5 bases; junction bases not matched to a gene: 5. This CDR3 contains 15 residues.

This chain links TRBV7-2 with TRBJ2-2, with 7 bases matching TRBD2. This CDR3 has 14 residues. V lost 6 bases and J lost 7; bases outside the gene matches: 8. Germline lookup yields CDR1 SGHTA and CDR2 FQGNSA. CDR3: CASRPGGRIGELFF. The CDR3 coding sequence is TGTGCCAGCAGACCCGGGGGGAGGATCGGGGAGCTGTTTTTT. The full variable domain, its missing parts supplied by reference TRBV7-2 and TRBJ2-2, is GAGVSQSPSNKVTEKGKDVELRCDPISGHTALYWYRQSLGQGLEFLIYFQGNSAPDKSGLPSDRFSAERTGGSVSTLTIQRTQQEDSAVYLCASRPGGRIGELFFGEGSRLTVL.

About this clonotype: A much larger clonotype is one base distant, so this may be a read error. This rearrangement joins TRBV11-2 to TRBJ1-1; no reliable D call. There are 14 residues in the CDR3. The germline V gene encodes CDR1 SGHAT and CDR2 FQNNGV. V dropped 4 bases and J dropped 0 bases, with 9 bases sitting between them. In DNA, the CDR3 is TGTGCCAGCAGCTCTCAGACCATGAACACTGAAGCTTTCTTT. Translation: CASSSQTMNTEAFF.

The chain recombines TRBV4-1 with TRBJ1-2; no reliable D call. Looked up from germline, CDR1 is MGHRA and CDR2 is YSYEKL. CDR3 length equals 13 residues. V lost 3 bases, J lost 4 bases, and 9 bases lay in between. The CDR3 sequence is CASSHTTFYGYTF. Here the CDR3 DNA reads TGCGCCAGCAGCCACACGACCTTCTATGGCTACACCTTC.

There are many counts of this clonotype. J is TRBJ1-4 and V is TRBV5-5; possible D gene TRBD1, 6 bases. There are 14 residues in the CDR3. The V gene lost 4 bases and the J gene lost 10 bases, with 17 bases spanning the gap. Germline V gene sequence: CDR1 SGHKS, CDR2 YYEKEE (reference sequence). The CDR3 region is CASSPGGGGGKLFF. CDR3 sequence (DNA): TGTGCCAGCAGCCCCGGAGGAGGGGGGGGAAAACTGTTTTTT.

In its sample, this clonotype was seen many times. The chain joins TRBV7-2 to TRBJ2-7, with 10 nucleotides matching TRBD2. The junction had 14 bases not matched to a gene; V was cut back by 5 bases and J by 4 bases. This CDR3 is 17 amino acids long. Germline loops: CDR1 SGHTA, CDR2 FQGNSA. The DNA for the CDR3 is TGTGCCAGCAGCCTAGATAGAACCGGGACTAGCGTATACGAGCAGTACTTC. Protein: CASSLDRTGTSVYEQYF.

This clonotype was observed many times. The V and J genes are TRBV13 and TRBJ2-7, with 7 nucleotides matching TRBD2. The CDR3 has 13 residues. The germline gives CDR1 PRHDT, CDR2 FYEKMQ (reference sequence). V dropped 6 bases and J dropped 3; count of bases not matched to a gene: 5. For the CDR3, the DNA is TGTGCCAGCAGTTTGGCGGGAGTCTACGAGCAGTACTTC. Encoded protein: CASSLAGVYEQYF.

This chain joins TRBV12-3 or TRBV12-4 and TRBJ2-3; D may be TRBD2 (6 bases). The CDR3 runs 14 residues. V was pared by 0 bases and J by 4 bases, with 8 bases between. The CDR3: CASSLAVAADTQYF. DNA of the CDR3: TGTGCCAGCAGTTTAGCGGTAGCGGCAGATACGCAGTATTTT.

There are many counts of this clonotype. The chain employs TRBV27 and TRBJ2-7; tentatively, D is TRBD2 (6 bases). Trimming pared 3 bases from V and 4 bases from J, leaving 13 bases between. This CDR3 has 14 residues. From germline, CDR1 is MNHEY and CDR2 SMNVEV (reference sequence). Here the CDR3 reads CASSFRGLGYEQYF. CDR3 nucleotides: TGTGCCAGCAGTTTCCGGGGACTGGGTTACGAGCAGTACTTC.

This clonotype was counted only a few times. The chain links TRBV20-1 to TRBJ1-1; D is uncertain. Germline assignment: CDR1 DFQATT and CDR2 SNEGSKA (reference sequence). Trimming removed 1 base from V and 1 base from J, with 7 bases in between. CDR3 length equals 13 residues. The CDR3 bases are TGCAGTGCTAGAGTCCCAGGGAACACTGAAGCTTTCTTT. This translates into CSARVPGNTEAFF.

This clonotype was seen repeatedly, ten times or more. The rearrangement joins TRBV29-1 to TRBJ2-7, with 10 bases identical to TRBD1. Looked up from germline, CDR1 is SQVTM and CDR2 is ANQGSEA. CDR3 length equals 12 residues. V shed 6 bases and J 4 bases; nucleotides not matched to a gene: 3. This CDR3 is CSVRQGAYEQYF. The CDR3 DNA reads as TGCAGCGTGAGACAGGGGGCTTACGAGCAGTACTTC.

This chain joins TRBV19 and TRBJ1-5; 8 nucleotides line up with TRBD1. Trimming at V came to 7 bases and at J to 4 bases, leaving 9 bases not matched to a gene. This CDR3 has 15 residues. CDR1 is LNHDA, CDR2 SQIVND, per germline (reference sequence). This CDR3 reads CASTQDRVLNQPQHF. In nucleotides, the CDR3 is TGTGCCAGTACCCAGGACAGGGTCCTTAATCAGCCCCAGCATTTT.

For the CDR3, the DNA is TGCAGTGTTGAGCGGGAGGGCGACTACGAGCAGTACTTC. This sequence encodes CSVEREGDYEQYF. This rearrangement joins TRBV20-1 to TRBJ2-7; 10 bases match TRBD2. The germline gives CDR1 DFQATT, CDR2 SNEGSKA (reference sequence). CDR3 length: 13 amino acids. The V and J ends lost 7 bases and 3 bases, in that order; junction bases with no gene match: 6.

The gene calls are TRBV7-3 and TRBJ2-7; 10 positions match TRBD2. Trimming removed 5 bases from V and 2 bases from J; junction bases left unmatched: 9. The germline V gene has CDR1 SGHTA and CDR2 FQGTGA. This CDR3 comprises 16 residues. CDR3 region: CASSPTGTSETYEQYF. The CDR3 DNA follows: TGTGCCAGCAGCCCAACCGGGACTAGCGAAACCTACGAGCAGTACTTC.

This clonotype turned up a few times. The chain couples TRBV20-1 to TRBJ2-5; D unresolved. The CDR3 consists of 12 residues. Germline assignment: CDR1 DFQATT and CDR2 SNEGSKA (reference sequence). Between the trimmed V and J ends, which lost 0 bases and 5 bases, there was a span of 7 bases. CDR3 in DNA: TGCAGTGCTAGAGACATCGCTGAGACCCAGTACTTC. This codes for CSARDIAETQYF.

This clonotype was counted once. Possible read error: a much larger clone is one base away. This CDR3 is CASSGGQAYEQYF. Written as DNA, the CDR3 is TGTGCCAGCAGCGGGGGACAGGCCTACGAGCAGTACTTC. This rearrangement joins TRBV7-2 to TRBJ2-7, with TRBD1 identical over 8 bases. Per the germline V gene, CDR1 is SGHTA and CDR2 is FQGNSA. The CDR3 covers 13 residues. The ends lost 5 bases at V and 2 bases at J; junction bases unmatched: 2.

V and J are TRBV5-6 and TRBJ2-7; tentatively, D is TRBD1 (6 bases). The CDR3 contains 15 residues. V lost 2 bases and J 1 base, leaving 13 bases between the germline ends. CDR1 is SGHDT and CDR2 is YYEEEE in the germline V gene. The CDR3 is CASSFHSGQSYEQYF. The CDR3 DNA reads TGTGCCAGCAGCTTCCATTCGGGACAATCCTACGAGCAGTACTTC. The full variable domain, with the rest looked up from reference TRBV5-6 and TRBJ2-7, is DAGVTQSPTHLIKTRGQQVTLRCSPKSGHDTVSWYQQALGQGPQFIFQYYEEEERQRGNFPDRFSGHQFPNYSSELNVNALLLGDSALYLCASSFHSGQSYEQYFGPGTRLTVT.

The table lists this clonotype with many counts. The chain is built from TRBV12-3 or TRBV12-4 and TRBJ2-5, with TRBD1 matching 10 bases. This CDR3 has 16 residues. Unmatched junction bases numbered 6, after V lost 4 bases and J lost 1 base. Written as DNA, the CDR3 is TGTGCCAGCAGTTCATCCCGGGACAGGGGCCAAGAGACCCAGTACTTC. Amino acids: CASSSSRDRGQETQYF.

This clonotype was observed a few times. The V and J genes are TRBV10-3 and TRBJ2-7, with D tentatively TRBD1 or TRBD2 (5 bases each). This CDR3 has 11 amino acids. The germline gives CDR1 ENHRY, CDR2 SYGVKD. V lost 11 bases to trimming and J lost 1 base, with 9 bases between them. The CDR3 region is CAVGASYEQYF. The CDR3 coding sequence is TGTGCCGTCGGGGCTTCCTACGAGCAGTACTTC.

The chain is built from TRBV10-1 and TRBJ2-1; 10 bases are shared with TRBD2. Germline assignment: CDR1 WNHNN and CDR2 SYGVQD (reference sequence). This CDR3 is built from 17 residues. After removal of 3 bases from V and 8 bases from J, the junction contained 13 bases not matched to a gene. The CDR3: CASSDMRAGGLAHEQFF. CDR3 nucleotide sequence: TGCGCCAGCAGTGACATGAGAGCGGGAGGGCTCGCCCATGAGCAGTTCTTC.

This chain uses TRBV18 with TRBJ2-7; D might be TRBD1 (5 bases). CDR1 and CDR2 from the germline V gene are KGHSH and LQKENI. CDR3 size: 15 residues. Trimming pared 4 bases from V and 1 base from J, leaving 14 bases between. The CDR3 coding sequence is TGTGCCAGCTCACTGTCCGAGACAGAGTCCTACGAGCAGTACTTC. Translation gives CASSLSETESYEQYF.

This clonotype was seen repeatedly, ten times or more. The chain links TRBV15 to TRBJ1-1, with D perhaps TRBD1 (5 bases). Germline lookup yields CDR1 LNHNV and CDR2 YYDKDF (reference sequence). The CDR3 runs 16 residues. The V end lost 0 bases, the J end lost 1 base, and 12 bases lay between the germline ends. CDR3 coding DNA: TGTGCCACCAGCAGAGATCGAAGGGGAGCGAACACTGAAGCTTTCTTT. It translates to CATSRDRRGANTEAFF.

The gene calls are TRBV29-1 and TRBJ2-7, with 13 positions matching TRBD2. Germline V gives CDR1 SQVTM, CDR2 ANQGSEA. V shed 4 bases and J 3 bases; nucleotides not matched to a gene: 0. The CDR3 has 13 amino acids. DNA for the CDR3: TGCAGCGTTGGGACTAGCGGGAGCTACGAGCAGTACTTC. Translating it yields CSVGTSGSYEQYF.